These 6 T cell receptor beta chains came from one sample sequenced in a study of Tregs in tolerant kidney transplant recipients. Sequencing used immunoSEQ multiplex PCR; TCRdb keeps in-frame clones, though not all of them. The data show fewer than 55,000 clones, and the top ten clones hold roughly 0.89%. The sample in question was CD4+ T cells from blood, obtained before the transplant. Source of these receptors: a human donor who received a combined kidney and bone marrow transplant.

Turning to this clone: Read sequence stops 3 residues before the CDR3 end, and the germline J gene provides the missing end. The chain has TRBV5-1 and TRBJ1-2; 7 bases map to TRBD1. V shed 4 bases and J 6 bases; nucleotides not matched to a gene: 12. Germline CDR1 is SGHRS and CDR2 is YFSETQ. The CDR3 loop spans 15 amino acids. The part of the CDR3 DNA that was read is TGCGCCAGCAGCACAGATCCCTCCAGGGGGGATGGC. Translated: CASSTDPSRGDG. The CDR3 in its entirety is CASSTDPSRGDGYTF.

Points on this clone: The read ends 3 residues shy of where the CDR3 ends; the end is completed using the germline J gene. The chain links TRBV2 to TRBJ2-3; D unresolved. The CDR3 runs to 15 residues. The V and J ends lost 6 bases and 4 bases respectively, with 17 bases between them. Germline loops: CDR1 SNHLY, CDR2 FYNNEI. The CDR3 loop is CASSEENSPADTQYF. The sequenced part of the CDR3 DNA is TGTGCCAGCAGCGAGGAGAATAGCCCGGCAGATACG.

Details on this clone: The CDR3 is cut off 3 residues early in the read; its end comes from the germline J gene. The V gene is TRBV29-1, the J gene TRBJ1-5, with a weak D call TRBD1 (6 bases). Germline V gives CDR1 SQVTM, CDR2 ANQGSEA. V was pared by 6 bases and J by 0 bases, with 12 bases between. The length of the CDR3 is 14 residues. Incomplete CDR3 DNA: TGCAGCGTCGCGGACAGAAATAGCAATCAGCCC. Its translation is CSVADRNSNQP. The full CDR3 protein reads CSVADRNSNQPQHF.

Points on this clone: The read finishes 3 residues shy of the CDR3 end, and the germline J gene is used to complete it. The V and J genes are TRBV2 and TRBJ2-7, with 9 nucleotides matching TRBD2. CDR1 SNHLY and CDR2 FYNNEI come from the germline V gene. V shed 3 bases, J shed 2 bases, and the junction held 5 bases outside the gene matches. The CDR3 is 15 amino acids. The part of the CDR3 DNA that was read is TGTGCCAGCAGTGACCAAGCGGGAGGCCCCTACGAG. Translation gives CASSDQAGGPYE. The entire CDR3 protein is CASSDQAGGPYEQYF.

A word on this clone: The read gets to within 3 residues of the CDR3 end, and the germline J gene fills in the rest. This chain connects TRBV30 to TRBJ1-1; D unresolved. Germline lookup yields CDR1 GTSNPN and CDR2 SVGIG (reference sequence). V was clipped by 0 bases and J by 2 bases, with 10 bases between them. The CDR3 consists of 14 residues. CDR3 loop: CAWSVWHPNTEAFF. CDR3 DNA, as far as it was read: TGTGCCTGGAGTGTGTGGCACCCTAACACTGAA.

On this clone: The read terminates 3 residues ahead of where the CDR3 ends, so the germline J gene completes it. V is TRBV7-9 and J is TRBJ1-6; 9 bases agree with TRBD1. Trimming at V came to 1 base and at J to 9 bases, leaving 4 bases not matched to a gene. The germline CDR1 and CDR2 sequences are SEHNR and FQNEAQ (reference sequence). This CDR3 is built from 15 residues. Partial CDR3 DNA: TGTGCCAGCAGCTTAGTGGGACAGGGAGGTTCACCC. Translation gives CASSLVGQGGSP. The complete CDR3 protein is CASSLVGQGGSPLHF. Complete variable domain (other parts from reference TRBV7-9 and TRBJ1-6): DTGVSQNPRHKITKRGQNVTFRCDPISEHNRLYWYRQTLGQGPEFLTYFQNEAQLEKSRLLSDRFSAERPKGSFSTLEIQRTEQGDSAMYLCASSLVGQGGSPLHFGNGTRLTVT.